These T cell receptor beta chains were read from a single sample in a study of blood T cell repertoires in COVID-19. Sequencing was performed with immunoSEQ multiplex PCR; in TCRdb, only in-frame clones are kept and a portion is missing. The sample contains under 200,000 clones, approximately 87% of which appear only once. Sequenced: peripheral blood. These receptors all come from a woman aged 70-85 years with COVID-19, enrolled during active disease. Both conserved end residues are part of each CDR3. A D gene is named only where the DNA matches it firmly. Clone size, where shown, is once, few, many, or a class for clones that have expanded.

D: TRBD1; J: TRBJ1-2; size: -; V: TRBV27; DNA: TGTGCCACCCAGCCGGTCGGGACAGGGGGCGCTTTTAATGGCTACACCTTC; CDR3: CATQPVGTGGAFNGYTF
D: -; J: TRBJ1-6; size: -; V: TRBV4-1; DNA: TGCGCCAGCAGCTTACAGAGCTCCTATAATTCACCCCTCCACTTT; CDR3: CASSLQSSYNSPLHF
D: -; J: TRBJ1-1; size: few; V: TRBV2; DNA: TGTGCCAGCAGTGCACAGGGCGGTGAAGCTTTCTTT; CDR3: CASSAQGGEAFF
D: -; J: TRBJ2-7; size: once; V: TRBV19; DNA: TGTGCCAGTAGAGAGACAGGCTTTAGCTCCTACGAGCAGTACTTC; CDR3: CASRETGFSSYEQYF
D: -; J: TRBJ2-5; size: -; V: TRBV21-1; DNA: TGTGCCAGCAGCATTAGCCCGGGACTAGCGGCCCGATACCTACAAGAGACCCAGTACTTC; CDR3: CASSISPGLAARYLQETQYF
D: TRBD1; J: TRBJ1-2; size: -; V: TRBV28; DNA: TGTGCCAGCAGTACGGAGGGACAGGGGCCCCCTTATGGCTACACCTTC; CDR3: CASSTEGQGPPYGYTF
D: TRBD1; J: TRBJ1-2; size: -; V: TRBV3-1/TRBV3-2; DNA: TGTGCCAGCAGCCAAGAAACCACAGGGGTGTATGGCTACACCTTC; CDR3: CASSQETTGVYGYTF
D: TRBD2; J: TRBJ2-7; size: -; V: TRBV4-2; DNA: TGTGCCAGCAGCCAAACCAGCGGGGGGGCCACCTACGAGCAGTACTTC; CDR3: CASSQTSGGATYEQYF
D: TRBD1; J: TRBJ1-2; size: -; V: TRBV5-1; DNA: TGCGCCAGCAGCCCAGGACAGGGGGCGGGTGGCTACACCTTC; CDR3: CASSPGQGAGGYTF
D: TRBD1; J: TRBJ1-1; size: -; V: TRBV30; DNA: TGTGCCTGGATTAAGGACAGGGGGTACACTGAAGCTTTCTTT; CDR3: CAWIKDRGYTEAFF
D: -; J: TRBJ1-2; size: -; V: TRBV6-5; DNA: TGTGCCAGCAGCCAGAGGGACATCGGGTATTATGGCTACACCTTC; CDR3: CASSQRDIGYYGYTF
D: -; J: TRBJ2-5; size: -; V: TRBV7-2; DNA: TGTGCCAGCAGCTTAGCGGCGGGGGCTGTGGGAGAGACCCAGTACTTC; CDR3: CASSLAAGAVGETQYF
D: -; J: TRBJ2-7; size: -; V: TRBV12-3/TRBV12-4; DNA: TGTGCCAGCAGTTTATTGGGCCGGGGCGAGCAGTACTTC; CDR3: CASSLLGRGEQYF
D: -; J: TRBJ2-4; size: -; V: TRBV5-1; DNA: TGCGCCAGCAGCCCAGGGGAGGGGAAAAACATTCAGTACTTC; CDR3: CASSPGEGKNIQYF
D: TRBD1; J: TRBJ1-5; size: -; V: TRBV9; DNA: TGTGCCAGCAGCAGGGGGGCAGGGGGTCAGCCCCAGCATTTT; CDR3: CASSRGAGGQPQHF
D: TRBD1; J: TRBJ1-5; size: few; V: TRBV28; DNA: TGTGCCAGCTTTAGGGACAGGGTGTCGTATAGCAATCAGCCCCAGCATTTT; CDR3: CASFRDRVSYSNQPQHF
D: -; J: TRBJ1-2; size: -; V: TRBV5-6; DNA: TGTGCCAGCAGCACGAACAGAGTGACTAACTATGGCTACACCTTC; CDR3: CASSTNRVTNYGYTF
D: TRBD1; J: TRBJ1-2; size: -; V: TRBV10-3; DNA: TGTGCCATCAGTCCTCTCGGACAGGGAGGGGGCTACACCTTC; CDR3: CAISPLGQGGGYTF
D: -; J: TRBJ1-4; size: -; V: TRBV12-3/TRBV12-4; DNA: TGTGCCAGCAGCCAGAGGCAGGGGAAAAAACTGTTTTTT; CDR3: CASSQRQGKKLFF
D: TRBD1; J: TRBJ2-7; size: -; V: TRBV6-5; DNA: TGTGCCAGCAGTTACGGTCCAGGGGGAACCTACGAGCAGTACTTC; CDR3: CASSYGPGGTYEQYF
D: -; J: TRBJ1-5; size: -; V: TRBV27; DNA: TGTGCCAGCAGCCAACAGGGTAACAATCAGCCCCAGCATTTT; CDR3: CASSQQGNNQPQHF
D: -; J: TRBJ1-2; size: -; V: TRBV7-9; DNA: TGTGCCAGCAGCTTGGTTAATCAGGGCTACACCTTC; CDR3: CASSLVNQGYTF
D: TRBD1; J: TRBJ2-3; size: -; V: TRBV15; DNA: TGTGCCACCAGCAGGGAGTCGGGACAGGGCGCAGATACGCAGTATTTT; CDR3: CATSRESGQGADTQYF
D: TRBD1; J: TRBJ1-5; size: many; V: TRBV10-3; DNA: TGTGCCATAGGGACAGCTTCCCAGCCCCAGCATTTT; CDR3: CAIGTASQPQHF
D: TRBD1; J: TRBJ1-3; size: -; V: TRBV7-9; DNA: TGTGCCAGCAGCCCAGCTTATAATCTTGGGACAGGGCTTGGAAACACCATATATTTT; CDR3: CASSPAYNLGTGLGNTIYF
D: -; J: TRBJ2-7; size: -; V: TRBV15; DNA: TGTGCCACCAGCAGAGAGATGTGGGGGCTTGGGTACGAGCAGTACTTC; CDR3: CATSREMWGLGYEQYF
D: TRBD2; J: TRBJ2-7; size: -; V: TRBV28; DNA: TGTGCCAGCAGTCCCGGGGGGGTGGACCTTTACGAGCAGTACTTC; CDR3: CASSPGGVDLYEQYF